Below, one TCR beta chain is given with its context. Its antigen is unknown. These data are taken from a study of shared clonotypes between healthy human individuals. The assay was immunoSEQ multiplex PCR, and TCRdb's table has in-frame clones only and misses some. The sample has just over 2,000,000 clones; approximately 95% are singletons. The CDR3 length is 15 residues. The V end lost 4 bases, the J end lost 1 base, and 15 bases lay between the germline ends. The germline V gene encodes CDR1 SGHDT and CDR2 YYEEEE. Findings and caveats of the study: Shared clonotypes across all four donors exceeded non-shared ones in generation probability.

The rearrangement links TRBV5-6 to TRBJ2-7; the D gene could be TRBD1 or TRBD2 (5 bases each). Sequencing was done on a sample of naive CD4+ T cells sorted from blood. Described subset: CD45RA+ positively selected. The receptor's source is a man aged 18 to 30 in good health. CDR3 DNA sequence: TGTGCCAGCAGCGGAGGTCCAGGGATTTCCTACGAGCAGTACTTC. Its protein is CASSGGPGISYEQYF.